This T cell receptor (beta chain) is from a study of T-cell reconstitution after alpha-beta-depleted transplantation in children. This clonotype was recorded many times. Its specificity is unknown. The CDR3 is 17 residues long. Germline loops: CDR1 MNHEY, CDR2 SVGAGI. J gave up 0 bases and V 0 bases, and 8 bases lay outside the gene matches. Unique molecular identifiers were incorporated when the TCRbeta library was constructed. TCRdb ran MiXCR on the PCR reads and lists one entry per CDR3 protein. The sample contains about 6,500 distinct CDR3 sequences, roughly 10% of which appear only once. Study-level findings and limits: The study traced high day-60 TCRbeta diversity in some patients to surviving recipient T cells and thymic progenitors. T-cell counts and diversity at one year post-transplant came mainly from newly produced T cells.

The receptor's source is a child less than two years old who had a stem cell transplant for acute myeloid leukemia, so the T cells may come from the graft donor. The chain is built from TRBV6-5 and TRBJ2-7; TRBD1 aligns across 7 bases. The material was PBMCs, mostly from graft donor cells, obtained 180 days after TCRalphabeta/CD19-depleted stem cell transplant. The CDR3 spells CASSYSQGGASSYEQYF. The CDR3 DNA sequence: TGTGCCAGCAGTTACTCGCAAGGGGGCGCCAGCTCCTACGAGCAGTACTTC.